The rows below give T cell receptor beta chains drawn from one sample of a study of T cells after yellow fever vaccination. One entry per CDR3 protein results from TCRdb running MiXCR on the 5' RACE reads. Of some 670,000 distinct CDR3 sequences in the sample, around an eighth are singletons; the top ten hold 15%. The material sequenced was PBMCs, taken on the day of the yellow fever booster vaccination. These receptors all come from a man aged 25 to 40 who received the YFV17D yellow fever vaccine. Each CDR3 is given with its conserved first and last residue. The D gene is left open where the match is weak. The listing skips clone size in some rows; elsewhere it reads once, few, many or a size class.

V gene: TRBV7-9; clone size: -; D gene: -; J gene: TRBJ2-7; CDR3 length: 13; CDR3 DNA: TGTGCCAGCAGCTTAGATTTAAGCTCCGAGCAGTACTTC; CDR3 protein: CASSLDLSSEQYF
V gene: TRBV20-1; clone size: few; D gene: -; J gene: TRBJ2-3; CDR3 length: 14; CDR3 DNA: TGCAGTGCTAGAGTACAGGGTGGCACAGATACGCAGTATTTT; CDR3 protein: CSARVQGGTDTQYF
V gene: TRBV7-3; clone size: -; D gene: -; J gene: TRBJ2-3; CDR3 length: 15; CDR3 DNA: TGTGCCAGCAGCTTAGGTCTCCTAAAAGCAGATACGCAGTATTTT; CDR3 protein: CASSLGLLKADTQYF
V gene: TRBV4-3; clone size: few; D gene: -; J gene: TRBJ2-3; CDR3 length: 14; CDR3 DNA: TGCGCCAGCAGCCACTCGCAGGGCCTTGATACGCAGTATTTT; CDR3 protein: CASSHSQGLDTQYF
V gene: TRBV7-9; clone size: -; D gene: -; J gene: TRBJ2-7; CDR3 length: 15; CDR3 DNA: TGTGCCAGCAGCTTAGTCAGGCCGACCGGAGCCGAGCAGTACTTC; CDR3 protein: CASSLVRPTGAEQYF
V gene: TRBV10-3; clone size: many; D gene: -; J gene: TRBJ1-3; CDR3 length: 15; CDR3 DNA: TGTGCCATCAGTGAGTCCAGTGGCGGGGGAAACACCATATATTTT; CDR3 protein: CAISESSGGGNTIYF
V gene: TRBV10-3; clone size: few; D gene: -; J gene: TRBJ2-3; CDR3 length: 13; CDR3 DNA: TGTGCCACAAAAGACAGTACTACAGATACGCAGTATTTT; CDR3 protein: CATKDSTTDTQYF
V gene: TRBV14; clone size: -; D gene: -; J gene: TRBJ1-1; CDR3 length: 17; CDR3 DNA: TGTGCCAGCAGCCCTACTGGGATGAGTCCGGTAAACACTGAAGCTTTCTTT; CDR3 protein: CASSPTGMSPVNTEAFF
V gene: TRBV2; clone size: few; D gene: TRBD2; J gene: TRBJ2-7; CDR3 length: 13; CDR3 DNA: TGTGCCAGCAGACTAGCGGGAGCCTCGAAGCAGTACTTC; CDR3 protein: CASRLAGASKQYF
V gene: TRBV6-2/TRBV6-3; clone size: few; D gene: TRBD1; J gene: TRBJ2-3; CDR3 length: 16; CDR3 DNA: TGTGCCAGCAGCTCGAGGACAGGTTCCCTCACAGATACGCAGTATTTT; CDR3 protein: CASSSRTGSLTDTQYF
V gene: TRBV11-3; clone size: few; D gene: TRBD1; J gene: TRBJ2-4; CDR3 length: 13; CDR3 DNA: TGTGCCAGCAGCTTAGGGTTCCCGGGACAGCAGTACTTC; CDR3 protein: CASSLGFPGQQYF
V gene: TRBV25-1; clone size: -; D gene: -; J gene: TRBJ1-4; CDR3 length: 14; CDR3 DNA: TGTGCCAGCAGTGCGGGGGCCGTTGGTGAAAAACTGTTTTTT; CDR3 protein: CASSAGAVGEKLFF
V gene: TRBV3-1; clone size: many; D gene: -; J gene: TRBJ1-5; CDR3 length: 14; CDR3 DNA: TGTGCCAGCAGTTTGGGGAATAGCAATCAGCCCCAGCATTTT; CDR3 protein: CASSLGNSNQPQHF
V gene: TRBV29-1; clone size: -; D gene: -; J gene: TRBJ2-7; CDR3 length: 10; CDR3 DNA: TGCAGCGTTTCAGAGGACGAGCAGTACTTC; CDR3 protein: CSVSEDEQYF
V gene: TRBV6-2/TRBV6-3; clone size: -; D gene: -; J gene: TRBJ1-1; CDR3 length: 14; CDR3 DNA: TGTGCCACTCGTCCTCGGGCATCTGGCACTGAAGCTTTCTTT; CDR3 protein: CATRPRASGTEAFF
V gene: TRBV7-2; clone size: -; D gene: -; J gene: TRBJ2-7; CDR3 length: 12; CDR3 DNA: TGTGCCAGCGGAAAACAGGCCTACGAGCAGTACTTC; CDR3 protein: CASGKQAYEQYF
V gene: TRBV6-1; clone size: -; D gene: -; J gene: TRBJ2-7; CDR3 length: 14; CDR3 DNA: TGTGCCAGCACCCAACGGCGGTGGAGTCACGAGCAGTACTTT; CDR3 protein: CASTQRRWSHEQYF
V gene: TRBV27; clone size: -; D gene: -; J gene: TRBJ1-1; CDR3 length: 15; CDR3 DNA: TGTGCCAGCAGTTTAGATCGGGGAGGTGAAACTGAAGCTTTCTTT; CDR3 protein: CASSLDRGGETEAFF
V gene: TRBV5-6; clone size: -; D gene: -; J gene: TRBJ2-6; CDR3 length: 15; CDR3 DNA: TGTGCCAGCAGCCCAGACCGGTCGGAGGCCAACGTCCTGACTTTC; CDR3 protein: CASSPDRSEANVLTF
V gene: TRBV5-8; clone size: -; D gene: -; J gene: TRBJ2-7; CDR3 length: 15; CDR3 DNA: TGTGCCAGCAGCTTGGAAGGGAAGGGCTCCTACGAGCAGTACTTC; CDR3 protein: CASSLEGKGSYEQYF
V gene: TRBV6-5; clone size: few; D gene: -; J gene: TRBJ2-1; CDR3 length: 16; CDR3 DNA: TGTGCCAGCAGTTACTCGGTAGCGGAGGCCTCGAATGAGCAGTTCTTC; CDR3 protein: CASSYSVAEASNEQFF
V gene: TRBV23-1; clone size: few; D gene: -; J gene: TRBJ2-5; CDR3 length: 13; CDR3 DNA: TGCGCCAGCAGTCAATCGACGGAAGAGACCCAGTACTTC; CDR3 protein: CASSQSTEETQYF
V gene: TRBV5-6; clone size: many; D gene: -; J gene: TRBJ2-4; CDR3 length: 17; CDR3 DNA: TGTGCCAGCAGCCTCCCCCAGGGCCGACTAGCCAAAAACATTCAGTACTTC; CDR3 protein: CASSLPQGRLAKNIQYF
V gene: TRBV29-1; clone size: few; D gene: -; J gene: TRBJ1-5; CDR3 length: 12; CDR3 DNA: TGCAGCGTTGAAGAGGGGGGGGAGAGCCAGCATTTT; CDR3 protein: CSVEEGGESQHF
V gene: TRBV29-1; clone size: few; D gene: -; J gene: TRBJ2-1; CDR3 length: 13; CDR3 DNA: TGCAGCGTCGACGACACCTTCTGGAATGAGCAGTTCTTC; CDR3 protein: CSVDDTFWNEQFF
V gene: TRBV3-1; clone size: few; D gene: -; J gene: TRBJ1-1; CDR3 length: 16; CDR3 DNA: TGTGCCAGCAGCCAAGGAATCAGTACACAGAACACTGAAGCTTTCTTT; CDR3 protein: CASSQGISTQNTEAFF
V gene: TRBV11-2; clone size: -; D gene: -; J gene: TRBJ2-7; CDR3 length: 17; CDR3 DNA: TGTGCCAGCAGCTTAGAAGGTTGGGGGGAGAGCACCTACGAGCAGTACTTC; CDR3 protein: CASSLEGWGESTYEQYF
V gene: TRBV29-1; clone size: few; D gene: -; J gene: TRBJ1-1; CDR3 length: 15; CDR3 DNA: TGCAGCGTTGGGTATTGGGCTCCGTGGGGCACTGAAGCTTTCTTT; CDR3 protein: CSVGYWAPWGTEAFF